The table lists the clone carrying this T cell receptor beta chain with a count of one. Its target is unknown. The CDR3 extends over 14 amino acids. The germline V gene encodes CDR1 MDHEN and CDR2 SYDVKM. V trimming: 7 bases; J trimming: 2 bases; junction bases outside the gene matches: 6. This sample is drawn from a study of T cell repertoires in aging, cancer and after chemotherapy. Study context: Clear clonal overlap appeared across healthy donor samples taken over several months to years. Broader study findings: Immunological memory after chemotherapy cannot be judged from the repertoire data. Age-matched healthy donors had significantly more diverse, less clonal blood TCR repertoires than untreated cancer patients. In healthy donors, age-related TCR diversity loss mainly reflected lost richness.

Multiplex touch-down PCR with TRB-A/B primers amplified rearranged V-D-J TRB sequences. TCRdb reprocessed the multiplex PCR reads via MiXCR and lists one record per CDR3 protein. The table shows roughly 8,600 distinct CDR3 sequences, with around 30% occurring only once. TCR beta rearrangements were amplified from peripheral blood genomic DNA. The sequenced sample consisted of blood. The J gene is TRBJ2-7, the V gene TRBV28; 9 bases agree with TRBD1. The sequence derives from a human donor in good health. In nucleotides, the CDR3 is TGTGCCAGCAAGGGACAGGGCACCCCCTACGAGCAGTACTTC. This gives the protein CASKGQGTPYEQYF.